This entry lists 16 T cell receptor beta chains sequenced from one sample in a study of preoperative IRX-2 immunotherapy in early breast cancer. Using immunoSEQ multiplex PCR, the repertoire was profiled, and TCRdb retains in-frame clones only, with some absent. Of some 32,000 clones in the sample, around 83% are singletons; the top ten hold just under 2.5%. Treatment here: preoperative locoregional IRX-2 cytokine immunotherapy. The specimen was lymph node tissue, collected from a patient treated with IRX-2 immunotherapy. All receptors derive from a human donor with breast cancer.

The J gene is TRBJ2-1, the V gene TRBV28; tentative D call: TRBD1 (5 bases). CDR1 and CDR2 (germline): MDHEN, SYDVKM. V was pared by 2 bases and J by 3 bases, with 5 bases between. This CDR3 region has 13 residues. For the CDR3, the DNA is TGTGCCAGCAGTTTAGACAGCTACAATGAGCAGTTCTTC. This translates into CASSLDSYNEQFF.

This clone was detected only once. This sequence joins TRBV7-4 and TRBJ2-2; TRBD1 might be the D (6 bases). This CDR3 comprises 14 residues. CDR1 SGHVT and CDR2 SQSDAQ come from the germline V gene. Trimming cost V 5 bases and J 2 bases, with 9 bases left between them. The CDR3 spells CASSLDRNTGELFF. The CDR3 DNA sequence: TGTGCCAGCAGCCTGGACAGAAACACCGGGGAGCTGTTTTTT.

V is TRBV25-1 and J is TRBJ2-7, with D perhaps matching TRBD1 (5 bases). The CDR3 length is 14 residues. V lost 6 bases to trimming and J lost 2 bases, with 14 bases between them. CDR1 and CDR2 from the germline V gene are MGHDK and SYGVNS. CDR3 region: CASSRVGQTYEQYF. CDR3 sequence (DNA): TGTGCCAGCAGCCGGGTGGGGCAGACCTACGAGCAGTACTTC.

V is TRBV15 and J is TRBJ1-2; D is unresolved. Germline V CDR1 and CDR2: LNHNV, YYDKDF (reference sequence). This CDR3 has 15 amino acids. The V and J ends lost 0 bases and 4 bases respectively, with 12 bases between them. CDR3 sequence (DNA): TGTGCCACCAGCAGAGATTCGGGTCGGTCCTATGGCTACACCTTC. It is translated as CATSRDSGRSYGYTF.

The chain combines TRBV29-1 with TRBJ2-1; TRBD2 matches 10 bases. Germline V gene lookup returns CDR1 SQVTM and CDR2 ANQGSEA. There are 15 residues in the CDR3. Trimming removed 4 bases from V and 2 bases from J; junction bases left unmatched: 5. CDR3 DNA sequence: TGCAGCGTTGGCGGGACTAGCGTTGCCTACAATGAGCAGTTCTTC. This codes for CSVGGTSVAYNEQFF.

The genes are TRBV10-3 and TRBJ2-6; D is ambiguous. CDR1 is ENHRY and CDR2 is SYGVKD in the germline V gene. Trimming left V 7 bases short and J 6 bases short, with 13 bases between. This CDR3 region has 14 residues. The DNA for the CDR3 is TGTGCCATCACCACCTCCTGGGAGGCCAACGTCCTGACTTTC. Translating it yields CAITTSWEANVLTF.

This clone was recorded only once. The chain couples TRBV18 to TRBJ1-1; the match to TRBD1 covers 8 bases. V lost 3 bases and J lost 1; bases outside the gene matches: 10. The length of the CDR3 is 17 residues. Germline CDR1 is KGHSH and CDR2 is LQKENI. This CDR3 reads CASSPLTGDYGNTEAFF. The CDR3 nucleotides are TGTGCCAGCTCACCGCTGACAGGGGACTACGGGAACACTGAAGCTTTCTTT.

The chain recombines TRBV19 with TRBJ2-3; a weak D match, TRBD2 (5 bases). The CDR3 runs 15 residues. The V gene lost 1 base and the J gene lost 4 bases, with 12 bases spanning the gap. From germline, CDR1 is LNHDA and CDR2 SQIVND (reference sequence). The CDR3, as DNA: TGTGCCAGTAGTATAGGGCTAGCTTTATCAGATACGCAGTATTTT. Amino acid sequence: CASSIGLALSDTQYF.

On this clone: One junction end disagrees with the germline gene, perhaps due to a read error. The V call is TRBV23-1, the J call TRBJ2-1; 11 bases are shared with TRBD2. TRBV23-1 falls under the ORF class, with uncertain function. This CDR3 is 16 amino acids long. In nucleotides, the CDR3 is TGCGCCAGCAGCCAATTTACTAGCGGGAGTTACGATGAGCAGTTCTTC. As protein: CASSQFTSGSYDEQFF.

This rearrangement joins TRBV18 to TRBJ2-7; D is perhaps TRBD2 (5 bases). The V end lost 6 bases, the J end lost 5 bases, and 17 bases lay between the germline ends. This CDR3 comprises 14 residues. Germline V gene sequence: CDR1 KGHSH, CDR2 LQKENI. The CDR3 reads CASSPIGLRNEQYF. The CDR3 coding sequence is TGTGCCAGCTCGCCAATTGGACTTCGGAACGAGCAGTACTTC. The variable domain in full, completed from reference TRBV18 and TRBJ2-7, reads NAGVMQNPRHLVRRRGQEARLRCSPMKGHSHVYWYRQLPEEGLKFMVYLQKENIIDESGMPKERFSAEFPKEGPSILRIQQVVRGDSAAYFCASSPIGLRNEQYFGPGTRLTVT.

The CDR3 DNA follows: TGTGCCAGCAGTGACGGGGGGGGCGCTCGGACTGAAGCTTTCTTT. It codes for CASSDGGGARTEAFF. The chain carries TRBV6-8 and TRBJ1-1; possibly TRBD1 for D (6 bases). V was trimmed by 5 bases and J by 5 bases, leaving 18 bases between them. Germline CDR1 MNHGY, CDR2 SAAAGT. This CDR3 has 15 amino acids.

Only a few counts were recorded for this clone. The genes are TRBV19 and TRBJ1-1; TRBD1 matches at 10 bases. Germline lookup yields CDR1 LNHDA and CDR2 SQIVND (reference sequence). Trimming took 6 bases from V and 5 from J; bases not matched to a gene: 18. The CDR3 extends over 18 amino acids. In DNA, the CDR3 is TGTGCCAGTAGCCCAAGGAGGCGGGACAGGGGAAGAGGGACTGAAGCTTTCTTT. Protein product: CASSPRRRDRGRGTEAFF.

J is TRBJ1-6 and V is TRBV5-1; 7 bases match TRBD1. CDR3 size: 14 residues. Trimming removed 3 bases from V and 6 bases from J; junction bases left unmatched: 3. Germline lookup yields CDR1 SGHRS and CDR2 YFSETQ. The CDR3 reads CASSSTGFNSPLHF. CDR3 coding DNA: TGCGCCAGCAGCTCGACAGGGTTTAATTCACCCCTCCACTTT.

This clone was seen once. The DNA for the CDR3 is TGTGCCAGCAGTGACCAGGGGGGCACCTACAATGAGCAGTTCTTC. Encoded protein: CASSDQGGTYNEQFF. The rearrangement links TRBV6-8 to TRBJ2-1, with D possibly being TRBD1 (7 bases). The germline V gene has CDR1 MNHGY and CDR2 SAAAGT. This CDR3 comprises 15 residues. Trimming pared 5 bases from V and 2 bases from J, leaving 13 bases between.

This clone appeared a few times. The chain carries TRBV19 and TRBJ1-4; no firm D call. Germline V gene lookup returns CDR1 LNHDA and CDR2 SQIVND (reference sequence). V lost 6 bases and J 5 bases, leaving 4 bases between the germline ends. The CDR3 covers 11 residues. CDR3 nucleotide sequence: TGTGCCAGTAGCCTCAATGAAAAACTGTTTTTT. This sequence encodes CASSLNEKLFF.

V and J are TRBV6-7 and TRBJ2-7, with TRBD2 matching over 8 bases. TRBV6-7 is annotated as an ORF whose role is uncertain. This CDR3 has 14 residues. V was pared by 6 bases and J by 7 bases, with 11 bases of the junction left unmatched. The CDR3 coding sequence is TGTGCCAGCAGACCGGGACTAGTGATCCGTGAGCAGTACTTC. This gives the protein CASRPGLVIREQYF.